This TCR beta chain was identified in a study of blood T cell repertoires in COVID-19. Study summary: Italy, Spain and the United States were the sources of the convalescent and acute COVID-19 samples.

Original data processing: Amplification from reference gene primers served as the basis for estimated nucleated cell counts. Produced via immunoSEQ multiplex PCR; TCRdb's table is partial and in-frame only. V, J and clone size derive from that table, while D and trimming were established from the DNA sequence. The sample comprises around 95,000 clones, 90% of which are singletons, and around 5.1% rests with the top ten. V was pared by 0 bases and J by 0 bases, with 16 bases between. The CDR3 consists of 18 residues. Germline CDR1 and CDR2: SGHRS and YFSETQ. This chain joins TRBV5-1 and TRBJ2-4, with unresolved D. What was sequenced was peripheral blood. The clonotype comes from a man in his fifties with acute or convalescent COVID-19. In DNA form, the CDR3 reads TGCGCCAGCAGCTTGGGGAGAGTAGAGGAGTTAGCCAAAAACATTCAGTACTTC. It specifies CASSLGRVEELAKNIQYF.